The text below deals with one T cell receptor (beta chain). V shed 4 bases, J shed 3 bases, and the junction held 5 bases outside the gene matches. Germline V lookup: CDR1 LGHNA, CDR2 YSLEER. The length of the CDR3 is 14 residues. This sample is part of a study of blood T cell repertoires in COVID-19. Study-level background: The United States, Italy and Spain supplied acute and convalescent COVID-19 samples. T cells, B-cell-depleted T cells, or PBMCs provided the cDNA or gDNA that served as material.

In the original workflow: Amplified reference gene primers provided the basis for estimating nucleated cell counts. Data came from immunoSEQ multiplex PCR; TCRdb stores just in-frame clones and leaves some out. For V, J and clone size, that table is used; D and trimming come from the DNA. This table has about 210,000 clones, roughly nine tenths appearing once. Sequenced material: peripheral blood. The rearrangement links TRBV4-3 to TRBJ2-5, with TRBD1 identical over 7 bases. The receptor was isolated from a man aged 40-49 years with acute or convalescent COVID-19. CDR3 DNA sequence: TGCGCCAGCAGCCCGGGTACAGGGGAAGAGACCCAGTACTTC. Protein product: CASSPGTGEETQYF.